This T cell receptor beta chain comes out of a study of T-cell memory formation after mild COVID-19. TCRdb reprocessed the 5' RACE reads via MiXCR and lists one record per CDR3 protein. The repertoire holds about half a million distinct CDR3 sequences, with around a sixth as singletons. This receptor was identified in an adult woman who had mild COVID-19 (a few samples of this study predate the infection). Cell type and time point are not known. Specimen: PBMCs or a T cell subset sorted from them (not recorded which).

In nucleotides, the CDR3 is TGCGCCAGCAGTGAGATAGGCAGCCTTACAGATACGCAGTATTTT. It translates to CASSEIGSLTDTQYF. V and J are TRBV4-1 and TRBJ2-3; no definite D call. V dropped 6 bases and J dropped 3 bases, with 16 bases sitting between them. This CDR3 has 15 residues. Germline loops: CDR1 MGHRA, CDR2 YSYEKL.